Reported below is one T cell receptor (beta chain). Followed over time, Seattle patients had been enrolled while infection was active. This record belongs to a study of blood T cell repertoires in COVID-19. On the study more broadly: Donors in the United States, Italy and Spain gave samples during acute or convalescent COVID-19.

This CDR3 has 15 residues. Trimming cost V 3 bases and J 2 bases; bases outside gene matches: 7. The germline gives CDR1 SEHNR, CDR2 FQNEAQ (reference sequence). In the authors' methods: Estimation of nucleated cell counts was performed using reference gene primer amplification. Profiled with immunoSEQ multiplex PCR; TCRdb holds only in-frame clones, not every one. That table gives V, J and clone size, and the DNA gave D and trimming. The sample records 350,000 to 450,000 clones, around 87% being singletons. Specimen: peripheral blood. The rearrangement links TRBV7-9 to TRBJ2-7, with TRBD2 identical over 7 bases. The TCR was taken from an older woman with COVID-19, enrolled during active disease. The DNA of the CDR3 is TGTGCCAGCAGCTTGGGCGGGGGAGAGACCTACGAGCAGTACTTC. Its translation: CASSLGGGETYEQYF. The full variable domain, its missing parts supplied by reference TRBV7-9 and TRBJ2-7, is DTGVSQNPRHKITKRGQNVTFRCDPISEHNRLYWYRQTLGQGPEFLTYFQNEAQLEKSRLLSDRFSAERPKGSFSTLEIQRTEQGDSAMYLCASSLGGGETYEQYFGPGTRLTVT.